This T cell receptor beta chain was recovered during a study of radiation and T cells in renal cell carcinoma. A note on this clone: No antigen is known for it.

The V gene's germline CDR1 is MNHNS and CDR2 SASEGT. With 10 bases clipped from V and 1 base from J, the junction kept 5 bases outside the gene matches. This CDR3 contains 13 residues. Study observations and caveats: Baseline intratumoral clonotype presence is unknown without pretreatment biopsies. In blood, top tumor clones expanded by 2 weeks, shrinking by 4.

The assay was immunoSEQ multiplex PCR, and TCRdb's table has in-frame clones only and misses some. The repertoire consists of around 74,000 clones, with approximately 82% occurring once and the leading ten covering 2.4%. Time point specified: blood 4 weeks post-SBRT, at nephrectomy. The treatment was: 15 Gy SBRT to primary tumor, nephrectomy 4 weeks later. Nephrectomy followed 15 Gy stereotactic body radiation by 4 weeks. Material: blood, obtained from a patient whose treatment included radiotherapy and nephrectomy. J is TRBJ2-3 and V is TRBV6-1; 7 nucleotides match TRBD1. The clonotype was recovered from a woman aged 60-75 years with renal cell carcinoma. CDR3 region: CAIRGGGTDTQYF. The CDR3 region has the DNA TGTGCCATCCGAGGGGGCGGCACAGATACGCAGTATTTT.